This T cell receptor (beta chain) was documented in a study of CD8 T cells in Susac syndrome. Study-wide results and limits: TCR sequencing and HLA analysis covered a relatively small number of individuals.

This CDR3 is built from 15 residues. Germline-derived CDR1 and CDR2 are MNHEY and SMNVEV (reference sequence). V was clipped by 2 bases and J by 3 bases, with 14 bases between them. Random hexamers primed reverse transcription of roughly 0.5 to 1 ug RNA. TCRdb reanalysed the immunoSEQ multiplex PCR reads using MiXCR and keeps one entry per CDR3 protein. The table includes about 160,000 distinct CDR3 sequences, about 93% detected once. TCR beta from blood CD8+ and CD4+ T cells was sequenced. Controls comprised healthy donors matched for age and sex. TEMRA cells were FACS-enriched and CD8+ and CD4+ T cells negatively isolated. About this clonotype itself: Its antigen is not identified.

This chain joins TRBV27 and TRBJ2-7; TRBD1 is a possible D gene (6 bases). The sample was CD4+ T cells from PBMCs. The sequence came from a human donor in good health. In nucleotides, the CDR3 is TGTGCCAGCAGTTTAGGCGCAGGGGCTTACTACGAGCAGTACTTC. It translates to CASSLGAGAYYEQYF.